This T cell receptor beta chain comes out of a study of blood T cells in healthy people across ages. Germline V gene lookup returns CDR1 MNHEY and CDR2 SVGEGT. The length of the CDR3 is 15 residues. The V gene end was trimmed by 6 bases and the J gene end by 1 base; junction bases not matched to a gene: 5. Alongside a J-beta primer mix, a sample-barcoded 5' primer served in a second PCR lasting about 7 to 12 cycles. TCRdb re-called the 5' RACE reads through MiXCR, storing one row per CDR3 protein. Counted here are about 1.7 million distinct CDR3 sequences, 28% occurring once; the ten biggest clones make up 7.7%.

The TCR was taken from a woman aged 30 to 39 in good health. The rearrangement joins TRBV6-2 or TRBV6-3 to TRBJ2-3; TRBD2 agrees at 9 bases. Sequencing was performed on blood. CDR3 coding DNA: TGTGCCAGCAGCAAACTAGCGGGTCGCACAGATACGCAGTATTTT. Translation gives CASSKLAGRTDTQYF.